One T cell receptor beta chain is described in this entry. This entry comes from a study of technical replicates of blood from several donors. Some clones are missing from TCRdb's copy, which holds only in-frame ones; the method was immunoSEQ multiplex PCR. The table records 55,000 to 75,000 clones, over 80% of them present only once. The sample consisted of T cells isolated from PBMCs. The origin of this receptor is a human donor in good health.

The CDR3 region is CASSQGASGNQPQHF. In DNA form, the CDR3 reads TGTGCCAGTTCCCAGGGGGCCTCAGGCAATCAGCCCCAGCATTTT. The J gene is TRBJ1-5, the V gene TRBV19; 8 bases match TRBD1. The germline gives CDR1 LNHDA, CDR2 SQIVND (reference sequence). The CDR3 spans 15 residues. Trimming removed 8 bases from V and 2 bases from J; junction bases left unmatched: 8.